One sample yielded the 17 T cell receptor beta chains listed below, sequenced in a study of T cell repertoires in cytomegalovirus infection. One entry per CDR3 protein results from TCRdb running MiXCR on the reads. The sample consists of over 150,000 distinct CDR3 sequences, roughly 17% of them appearing once. The sequencing sample was made of CD8+ T cells from PBMCs. The origin of the receptors is a human donor in good health (CMV status not recorded). Some clones in this sample may be carry-over from other donors' samples.

The chain couples TRBV2 to TRBJ2-2; a weak D match, TRBD1 (6 bases). The CDR3 covers 18 residues. Trimming took 1 base from V and 6 from J, leaving 21 bases between them. CDR1 and CDR2 from the germline V gene are SNHLY and FYNNEI. This chain's CDR3 is CASSEEDLDRPRPGELFF. CDR3 coding DNA: TGTGCCAGCAGTGAAGAAGACCTCGACAGGCCCCGGCCCGGGGAGCTGTTTTTT. Drawing the rest from reference TRBV2 and TRBJ2-2, the complete variable domain is EPEVTQTPSHQVTQMGQEVILRCVPISNHLYFYWYRQILGQKVEFLVSFYNNEISEKSEIFDDQFSVERPDGSNFTLKIRSTKLEDSAMYFCASSEEDLDRPRPGELFFGEGSRLTVL.

The chain recombines TRBV6-2 or TRBV6-3 with TRBJ2-7; the D is unclear. Per the germline V gene, CDR1 is MNHEY and CDR2 is SVGEGT. V lost 0 bases and J lost 3, with 18 bases in between. CDR3 length: 17 residues. The CDR3 protein is CASSYSSLDRRIYEQYF. CDR3 in DNA: TGTGCCAGCAGTTACTCGTCTCTGGACCGGCGGATCTACGAGCAGTACTTC.

This clonotype has only a few counts. V usage is TRBV7-2 and J usage is TRBJ2-7; possible D gene TRBD1, 6 bases. Per the germline V gene, CDR1 is SGHTA and CDR2 is FQGNSA. Between the trimmed V and J ends, which lost 2 bases and 5 bases, there was a span of 16 bases. This CDR3 contains 15 residues. The CDR3 region is CASSLNPGVVNEQYF. Written as DNA, the CDR3 is TGTGCCAGCAGCTTAAATCCAGGGGTTGTGAACGAGCAGTACTTC.

At least ten counts were recorded for this clonotype. The V call is TRBV6-4, the J call TRBJ2-3; the D gene could be TRBD1 or TRBD2 (5 bases each). CDR1 is MRHNA and CDR2 is SNTAGT in the germline V gene. Deletions cut 5 bases from V and 6 bases from J, with 15 bases between. The CDR3 runs 14 residues. The CDR3 is CASSPSGGADTQYF. The CDR3 region has the DNA TGTGCCAGCAGTCCGAGTGGGGGAGCCGATACGCAGTATTTT.

This chain connects TRBV20-1 to TRBJ2-5; D may correspond to TRBD1 or TRBD2 (5 bases each). Trimming pared 0 bases from V and 4 bases from J, leaving 12 bases between. The CDR3 spans 14 residues. The germline gives CDR1 DFQATT, CDR2 SNEGSKA (reference sequence). The CDR3 region has the DNA TGCAGTGCTAGAGATGGGACGGGTATAGAGACCCAGTACTTC. Its translation is CSARDGTGIETQYF.

This clonotype was counted between two and nine times. The chain links TRBV6-2 or TRBV6-3 to TRBJ2-7; D is unresolved. CDR3 length: 14 amino acids. The germline V gene encodes CDR1 MNHEY and CDR2 SVGEGT. V lost 5 bases, J lost 5 bases, and 16 bases lay in between. CDR3 loop: CASSSLGVFDEQYF. In nucleotides, the CDR3 is TGTGCCAGCAGTAGTCTAGGAGTATTCGACGAGCAGTACTTC.

This clonotype was seen more than once but under ten times. The chain uses TRBV4-1 and TRBJ1-2, with D unresolved. The CDR3 contains 15 residues. V lost 6 bases, J lost 0 bases, and 14 bases lay in between. The germline V gene has CDR1 MGHRA and CDR2 YSYEKL. The CDR3: CASSPKSPSNYGYTF. The DNA for the CDR3 is TGCGCCAGCAGTCCGAAGTCTCCGTCTAACTATGGCTACACCTTC.

V and J are TRBV25-1 and TRBJ2-5; D is unresolved. This CDR3 region has 10 residues. Between the trimmed V and J ends, which lost 8 bases and 1 base, there was a span of 2 bases. Germline loops: CDR1 MGHDK, CDR2 SYGVNS. The DNA of the CDR3 is TGTGCCAGCCCCCAAGAGACCCAGTACTTC. Encoded protein: CASPQETQYF.

The chain joins TRBV7-9 to TRBJ1-1; D not resolved. Germline CDR1 and CDR2: SEHNR and FQNEAQ (reference sequence). The CDR3 contains 13 residues. Trimming took 6 bases from V and 4 from J, leaving 12 bases between them. CDR3 protein: CASRSPDPTEAFF. CDR3 sequence (DNA): TGTGCCAGCAGGTCTCCAGATCCCACTGAAGCTTTCTTT. The full variable domain, with the rest looked up from reference TRBV7-9 and TRBJ1-1, is DTGVSQNPRHKITKRGQNVTFRCDPISEHNRLYWYRQTLGQGPEFLTYFQNEAQLEKSRLLSDRFSAERPKGSFSTLEIQRTEQGDSAMYLCASRSPDPTEAFFGQGTRLTVV.

The chain employs TRBV7-9 and TRBJ2-7; TRBD1 agrees at 8 bases. The CDR3 is made up of 16 amino acids. Germline values: CDR1 SEHNR, CDR2 FQNEAQ (reference sequence). J gave up 4 bases and V 1 base, and 9 bases lay outside the gene matches. The CDR3 loop reads CASSLGTGILGYEQYF. The CDR3 region has the DNA TGTGCCAGCAGCTTAGGGACAGGGATCCTCGGGTACGAGCAGTACTTC.

The chain combines TRBV2 with TRBJ1-2, with no clear D. V was shortened by 9 bases and J by 0 bases, with 11 bases between the two germline ends. This CDR3 is built from 13 residues. CDR1 and CDR2 from the germline V gene are SNHLY and FYNNEI. The CDR3 here is CASRGTANYGYTF. Here the CDR3 DNA reads TGTGCCAGTCGTGGTACAGCTAACTATGGCTACACCTTC.

The table lists this clonotype with a count of one. The chain has TRBV13 and TRBJ2-1; weak D call: TRBD1 (5 bases). CDR3 length: 16 residues. V gave up 4 bases and J gave up 2 bases, with 15 bases separating them. From germline, CDR1 is PRHDT and CDR2 FYEKMQ (reference sequence). The CDR3 sequence is CASSSPSRVAYNEQFF. The DNA for the CDR3 is TGTGCCAGCAGCTCCCCGTCCAGGGTAGCCTACAATGAGCAGTTCTTC.

The chain combines TRBV6-5 with TRBJ2-7; D may correspond to TRBD1 or TRBD2 (5 bases each). V was trimmed by 5 bases and J by 2 bases, leaving 13 bases between them. Germline CDR1 is MNHEY and CDR2 is SVGAGI. This CDR3 contains 14 residues. CDR3 in amino acids: CASSEEGPPYEQYF. The CDR3 nucleotides read TGTGCCAGCAGTGAAGAGGGGCCCCCCTACGAGCAGTACTTC.

This clonotype has more than one count but fewer than ten. The V call is TRBV6-2 or TRBV6-3, the J call TRBJ2-7, with D possibly being TRBD2 (5 bases). Between the trimmed V and J ends, which lost 7 bases and 0 bases, there was a span of 22 bases. The CDR3 runs 17 residues. Germline CDR1 MNHEY, CDR2 SVGEGT. The CDR3 bases are TGTGCCAGCACCGCGGCCCTTAATCCCCGGGGCTCCTACGAGCAGTACTTC. Its protein is CASTAALNPRGSYEQYF.

The chain carries TRBV6-2 or TRBV6-3 and TRBJ1-2; TRBD1 matches at 8 bases. Trimming cost V 4 bases and J 5 bases; bases outside gene matches: 6. Germline V gene data show CDR1 as MNHEY and CDR2 as SVGEGT. The CDR3 is 14 residues long. The CDR3 nucleotides read TGTGCCAGCAGTTGGGGACAGGCTGGATATGGCTACACCTTC. Translating gives CASSWGQAGYGYTF.

To note about this clonotype: One end of the junction fails to match germline, which may point to a read error. CDR3 sequence reads: CSVKDPRSLSDTQYF. The DNA for the CDR3 is TGCAGCGTTAAAGACCCTCGAAGTTTATCAGATACGCAGTATTTT. V usage is TRBV29-1 and J usage is TRBJ2-3; D is unresolved. The CDR3 covers 15 residues. CDR1 and CDR2 from the germline V gene are SQVTM and ANQGSEA.

The chain combines TRBV4-1 with TRBJ2-7, with 7 bases fitting TRBD2. Germline V gives CDR1 MGHRA, CDR2 YSYEKL. V lost 0 bases, J lost 3 bases, and 8 bases stayed unmatched. The CDR3 runs to 16 residues. The CDR3 DNA reads as TGCGCCAGCAGCCAAGACAGCGGCGGGGGATACTACGAGCAGTACTTC. Its translation is CASSQDSGGGYYEQYF.